This T cell receptor beta chain originates from a study of blood T cells in healthy people across ages. In germline, CDR1 is SQVTM, CDR2 ANQGSEA. Trimming removed 7 bases at V and 1 base at J, with 12 bases between. The CDR3 covers 13 residues. Next came a second PCR, run for about 6 to 11 cycles, which used a sample-barcoded 5' primer along with a J-beta primer mix. TCRdb re-called the 5' RACE reads with MiXCR, one entry per CDR3 protein. The sample lists some 710,000 distinct CDR3 sequences; about a fifth were seen once. The TCR originated in a man between 65 and 80 years old in good health. V usage is TRBV29-1 and J usage is TRBJ2-3, with a possible D match to TRBD2 (5 bases). Sequencing was done on a sample of blood. In nucleotides, the CDR3 is TGCAGCGCCGGGCACGGGGGCACAGATACGCAGTATTTT. It encodes CSAGHGGTDTQYF.